What follows describes a single TCR beta chain. The antigen is not known. The source of the sample is a study of CD8 T cells in ankylosing spondylitis. General study findings and limits: Some of the motif variants had earlier been found in reactive arthritis patients' fluid and blood. Matched synovial fluid from ankylosing spondylitis patients was reported to be enriched for disease-linked clones.

TCRdb ran MiXCR on the 5' RACE reads and lists one entry per CDR3 protein. Found here are about 89,000 distinct CDR3 sequences, around 30% of them singletons; the top ten hold around 60%. This receptor was identified in a male donor with ankylosing spondylitis or in good health (not recorded which). Material for sequencing was blood, either unsorted or a sorted T cell fraction (not recorded which).

CDR3 residues: CASSLNGAEADTQYF. CDR3 bases: TGTGCCAGCAGCTTAAATGGAGCGGAAGCAGATACGCAGTATTTT. The J gene is TRBJ2-3, the V gene TRBV7-2, with a tentative D call TRBD2 (5 bases). V lost 2 bases and J lost 4, with 13 bases in between. The germline V gene has CDR1 SGHTA and CDR2 FQGNSA. This CDR3 is 15 amino acids long. The variable domain in full, with the rest retrieved from reference TRBV7-2 and TRBJ2-3, is GAGVSQSPSNKVTEKGKDVELRCDPISGHTALYWYRQSLGQGLEFLIYFQGNSAPDKSGLPSDRFSAERTGGSVSTLTIQRTQQEDSAVYLCASSLNGAEADTQYFGPGTRLTVL.